This T cell receptor beta chain was documented in a study of PD-1 blockade in classical Hodgkin lymphoma. Study observations and caveats: The authors have not defined what causes the repertoire differences, possibly disease activity or prior therapy.

Germline loops: CDR1 SGHDT, CDR2 YYEEEE. The CDR3 sequence is 14 residues long. Germline trimming cut 1 base from V and 3 bases from J; bases unmatched to any gene: 2. Comment on this clone: Its antigen is unidentified.

The method was immunoSEQ multiplex PCR; TCRdb's version includes in-frame clones alone and lacks a portion of them. The repertoire holds nearly 55,000 clones, with 81% as singletons. After autologous stem cell transplantation all patients relapsed, and prior brentuximab vedotin exposure differed between cohorts. The clonotype was recovered from a human donor with classical Hodgkin lymphoma. The input for sequencing was peripheral blood mononuclear cells (PBMCs), taken at baseline. The rearrangement links TRBV5-6 to TRBJ2-5; 8 bases are a match to TRBD2. The CDR3 here is CASSLRGGKETQYF. The DNA of the CDR3 is TGTGCCAGCAGCTTGCGGGGGGGAAAAGAGACCCAGTACTTC.